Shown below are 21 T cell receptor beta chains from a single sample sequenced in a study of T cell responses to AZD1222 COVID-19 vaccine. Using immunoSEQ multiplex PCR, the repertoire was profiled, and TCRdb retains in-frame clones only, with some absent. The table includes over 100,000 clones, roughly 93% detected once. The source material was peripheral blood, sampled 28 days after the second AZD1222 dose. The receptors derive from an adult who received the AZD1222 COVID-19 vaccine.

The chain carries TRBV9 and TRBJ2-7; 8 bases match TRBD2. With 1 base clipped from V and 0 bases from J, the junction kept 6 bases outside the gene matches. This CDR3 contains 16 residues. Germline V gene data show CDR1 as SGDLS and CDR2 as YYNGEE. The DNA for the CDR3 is TGTGCCAGCAGCGTATCAGGTACTAGCGGCTCCTACGAGCAGTACTTC. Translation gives CASSVSGTSGSYEQYF.

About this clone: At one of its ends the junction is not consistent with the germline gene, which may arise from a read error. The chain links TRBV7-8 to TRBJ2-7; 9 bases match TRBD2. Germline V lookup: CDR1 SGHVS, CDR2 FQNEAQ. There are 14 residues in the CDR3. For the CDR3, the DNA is TGTGCCAGCACCTTAGCGGGAGTAAGGTACGAGCAGTACTTC. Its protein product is CASTLAGVRYEQYF.

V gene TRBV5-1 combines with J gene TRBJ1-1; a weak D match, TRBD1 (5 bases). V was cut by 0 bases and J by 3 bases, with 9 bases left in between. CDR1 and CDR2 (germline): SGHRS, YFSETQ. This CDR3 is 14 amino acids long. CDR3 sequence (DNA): TGCGCCAGCAGCTTGGTGGAGGGGCACACTGAAGCTTTCTTT. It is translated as CASSLVEGHTEAFF.

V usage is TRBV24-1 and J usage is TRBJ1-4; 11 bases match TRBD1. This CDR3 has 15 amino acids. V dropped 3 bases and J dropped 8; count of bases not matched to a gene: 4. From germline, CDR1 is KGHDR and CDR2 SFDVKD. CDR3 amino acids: CATSDHGQGAEKLFF. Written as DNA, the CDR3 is TGTGCCACCAGTGATCACGGACAGGGGGCGGAAAAACTGTTTTTT.

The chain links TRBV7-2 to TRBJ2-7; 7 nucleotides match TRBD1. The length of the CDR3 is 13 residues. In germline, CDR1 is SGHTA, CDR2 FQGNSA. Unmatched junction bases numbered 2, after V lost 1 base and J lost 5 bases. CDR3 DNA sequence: TGTGCCAGCAGCTTAGACAGGGGCGACGAGCAGTACTTC. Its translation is CASSLDRGDEQYF.

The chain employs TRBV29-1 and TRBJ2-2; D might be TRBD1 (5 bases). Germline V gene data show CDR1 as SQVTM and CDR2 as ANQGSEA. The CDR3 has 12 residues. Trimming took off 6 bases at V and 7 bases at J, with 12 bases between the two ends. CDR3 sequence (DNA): TGCAGCGTAAAAAGGGGTGGCGGGGAGCTGTTTTTT. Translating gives CSVKRGGGELFF.

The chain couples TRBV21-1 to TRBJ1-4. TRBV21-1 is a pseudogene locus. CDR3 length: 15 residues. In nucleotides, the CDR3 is TGTGCCAGCAGCGCTCGCCGGGACTTTAATGAAAAACTGTTTTTT. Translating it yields CASSARRDFNEKLFF.

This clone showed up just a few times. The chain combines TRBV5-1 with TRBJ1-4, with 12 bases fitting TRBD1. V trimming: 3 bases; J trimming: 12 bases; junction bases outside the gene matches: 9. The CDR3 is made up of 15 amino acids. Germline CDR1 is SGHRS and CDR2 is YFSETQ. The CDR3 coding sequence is TGCGCCAGCAGCTCGGTCCCGGGACAGGGGGCGCAACTGTTTTTT. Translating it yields CASSSVPGQGAQLFF.

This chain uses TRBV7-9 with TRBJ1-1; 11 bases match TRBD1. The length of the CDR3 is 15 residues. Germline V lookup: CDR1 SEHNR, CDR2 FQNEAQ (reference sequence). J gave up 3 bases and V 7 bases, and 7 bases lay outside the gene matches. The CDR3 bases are TGTGCCAGCAACCCCTGGGACAGGGGGGACACTGAAGCTTTCTTT. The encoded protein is CASNPWDRGDTEAFF.

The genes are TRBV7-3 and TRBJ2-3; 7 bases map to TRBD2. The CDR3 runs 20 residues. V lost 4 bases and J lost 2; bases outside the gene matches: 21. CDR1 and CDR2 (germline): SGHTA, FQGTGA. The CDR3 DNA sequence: TGTGCCAGCAGCTCTCCCTCGGGTCGTGAGGGAGGGCCGTACACAGATACGCAGTATTTT. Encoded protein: CASSSPSGREGGPYTDTQYF.

CDR3: CASSDGTGTYGYTF. CDR3 DNA sequence: TGTGCCAGCAGTGATGGGACAGGAACTTATGGCTACACCTTC. The genes are TRBV6-1 and TRBJ1-2; 8 positions match TRBD1. Per germline, CDR1 MNHNS and CDR2 SASEGT. V was clipped by 3 bases and J by 5 bases; unmatched bases: 5. This CDR3 comprises 14 residues.

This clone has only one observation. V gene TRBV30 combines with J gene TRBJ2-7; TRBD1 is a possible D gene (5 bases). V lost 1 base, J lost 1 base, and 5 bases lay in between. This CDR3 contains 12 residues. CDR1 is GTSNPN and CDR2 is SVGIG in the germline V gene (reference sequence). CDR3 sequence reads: CAWSDRSYEQYF. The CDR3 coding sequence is TGTGCCTGGAGTGACAGGTCCTACGAGCAGTACTTC.

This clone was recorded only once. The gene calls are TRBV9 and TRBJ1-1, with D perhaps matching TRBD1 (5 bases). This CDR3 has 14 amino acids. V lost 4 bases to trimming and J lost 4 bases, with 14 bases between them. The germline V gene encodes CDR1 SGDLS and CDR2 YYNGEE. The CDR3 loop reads CASSLNQGSTEAFF. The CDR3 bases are TGTGCCAGCAGCCTCAACCAGGGCTCCACTGAAGCTTTCTTT.

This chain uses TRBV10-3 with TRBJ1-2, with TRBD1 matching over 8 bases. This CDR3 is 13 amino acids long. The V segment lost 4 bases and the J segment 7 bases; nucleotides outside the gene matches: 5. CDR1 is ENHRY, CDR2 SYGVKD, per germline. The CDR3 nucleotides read TGTGCCATCAGTGTCGGGCAGGGGGCTGGCTACACCTTC. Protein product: CAISVGQGAGYTF.

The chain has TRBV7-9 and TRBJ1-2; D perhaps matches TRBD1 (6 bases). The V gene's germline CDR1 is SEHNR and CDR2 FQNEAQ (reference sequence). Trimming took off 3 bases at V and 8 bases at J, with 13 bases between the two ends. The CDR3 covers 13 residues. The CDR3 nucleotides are TGTGCCAGCAGCTTCGAACAGGGCCAGGGCTACACCTTC. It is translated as CASSFEQGQGYTF. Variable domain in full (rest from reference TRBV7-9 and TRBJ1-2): DTGVSQNPRHKITKRGQNVTFRCDPISEHNRLYWYRQTLGQGPEFLTYFQNEAQLEKSRLLSDRFSAERPKGSFSTLEIQRTEQGDSAMYLCASSFEQGQGYTFGSGTRLTVV.

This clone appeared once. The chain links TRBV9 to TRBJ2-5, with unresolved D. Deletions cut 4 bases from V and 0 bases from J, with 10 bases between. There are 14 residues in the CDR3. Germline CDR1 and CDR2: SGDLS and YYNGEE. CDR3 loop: CASSPTEYQETQYF. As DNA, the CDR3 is TGTGCCAGCAGCCCCACCGAGTACCAAGAGACCCAGTACTTC.

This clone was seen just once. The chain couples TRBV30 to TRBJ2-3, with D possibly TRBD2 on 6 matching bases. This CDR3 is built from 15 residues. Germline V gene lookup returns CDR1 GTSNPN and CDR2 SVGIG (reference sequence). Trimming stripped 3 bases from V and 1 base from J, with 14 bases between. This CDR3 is CAWSPTSTRTDTQYF. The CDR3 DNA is TGTGCCTGGAGCCCCACTAGCACCCGCACAGATACGCAGTATTTT. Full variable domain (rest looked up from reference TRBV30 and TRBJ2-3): SQTIHQWPATLVQPVGSPLSLECTVEGTSNPNLYWYRQAAGRGLQLLFYSVGIGQISSEVPQNLSASRPQDRQFILSSKKLLLSDSGFYLCAWSPTSTRTDTQYFGPGTRLTVL.

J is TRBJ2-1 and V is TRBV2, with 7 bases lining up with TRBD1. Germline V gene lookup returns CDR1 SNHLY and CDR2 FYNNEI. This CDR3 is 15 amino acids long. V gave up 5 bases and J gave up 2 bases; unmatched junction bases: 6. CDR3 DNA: TGTGCCAGCAGTCTCGACAGGGAACCCTACAATGAGCAGTTCTTC. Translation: CASSLDREPYNEQFF.

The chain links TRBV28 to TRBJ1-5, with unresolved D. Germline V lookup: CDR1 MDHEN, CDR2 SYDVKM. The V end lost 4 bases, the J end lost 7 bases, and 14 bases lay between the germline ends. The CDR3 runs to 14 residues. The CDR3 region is CASSYEGIFQPQHF. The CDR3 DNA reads TGTGCCAGCAGTTATGAAGGGATCTTCCAGCCCCAGCATTTT. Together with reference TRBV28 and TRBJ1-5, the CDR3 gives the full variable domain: DVKVTQSSRYLVKRTGEKVFLECVQDMDHENMFWYRQDPGLGLRLIYFSYDVKMKEKGDIPEGYSVSREKKERFSLILESASTNQTSMYLCASSYEGIFQPQHFGDGTRLSIL.

The CDR3, as DNA: TGTGCCAGCAGTTACTCGATACAGGGGTTGTACTACGAGCAGTACTTC. Translating it yields CASSYSIQGLYYEQYF. The V call is TRBV6-6, the J call TRBJ2-7; 7 bases agree with TRBD1. Germline V gene lookup returns CDR1 MNHNY and CDR2 SVGAGI (reference sequence). The CDR3 is 16 amino acids. J was trimmed by 3 bases and V by 0 bases; bases with no gene match: 8.

In DNA, the CDR3 is TGTGCCAGCAGTTTGACGGGGAGGTATGGCTACACCTTC. This codes for CASSLTGRYGYTF. The chain links TRBV12-3 or TRBV12-4 to TRBJ1-2; D call uncertain. There are 13 residues in the CDR3. V shed 3 bases and J shed 5 bases, with 10 bases lying between them.